Below are 21 T cell receptor beta chains sequenced from a single sample in a study of regulatory T cells in long-lasting Graves disease. Building of the TCR beta libraries involved iRepertoire HTBI primers and Arm-PCR of CDR3 regions. TCRdb reprocessed the multiplex PCR reads via MiXCR and lists one record per CDR3 protein. The sample lists more than 450,000 distinct CDR3 sequences, around 15% occurring once. Time point noted: newly diagnosed GD, antithyroid drugs for less than 3 months. Extracted PBMC RNA gave rise to the TCR library. These same data were also listed under a study on T cells in Graves' hyperthyroidism and ophthalmopathy.

Sequences were derived from peripheral blood mononuclear cells (PBMCs), sampled at new diagnosis, from a patient treated with antithyroid drugs. These receptors came from a man between 40 and 49 years old with Graves disease.

This clonotype was counted at least ten times. The chain joins TRBV5-1 to TRBJ1-1; tentative D call: TRBD1 (6 bases). In germline, CDR1 is SGHRS, CDR2 YFSETQ. The CDR3 sequence is 14 residues long. V lost 1 base to trimming and J lost 3 bases, with 10 bases between them. CDR3 sequence reads: CASSLSRGDTEAFF. In DNA, the CDR3 is TGCGCCAGCAGCTTGAGCAGGGGTGACACTGAAGCTTTCTTT.

This clonotype was detected only a few times. The chain is built from TRBV29-1 and TRBJ2-1; D unresolved. This CDR3 spans 13 amino acids. The germline V gene encodes CDR1 SQVTM and CDR2 ANQGSEA. V was pared by 4 bases and J by 0 bases, with 7 bases between. For the CDR3, the DNA is TGCAGCGTTGTTCGGAGCTCCTACAATGAGCAGTTCTTC. Translated, it gives CSVVRSSYNEQFF.

With regard to this clonotype: A much more abundant neighbour one base away suggests this may be a read error. The chain couples TRBV6-2 or TRBV6-3 to TRBJ1-1; 10 bases are shared with TRBD1. Germline CDR1 reads MNHEY; CDR2 reads SVGEGT. Losses at the gene ends were 7 bases for V and 4 bases for J; bases not matched to a gene: 15. The CDR3 is 17 amino acids. In DNA form, the CDR3 reads TGTGCCAGCACCATAGGGACAGGGGTATTCTTGAGCACTGAAGCTTTCTTT. Amino acid sequence: CASTIGTGVFLSTEAFF.

Ten or more counts support this clonotype. The chain employs TRBV3-1 and TRBJ2-7, with 10 bases fitting TRBD2. CDR3 length: 15 amino acids. Germline CDR1 reads LGHDT; CDR2 reads YNNKEL (reference sequence). V lost 1 base and J lost 7; bases outside the gene matches: 7. CDR3 in DNA: TGTGCCAGCAGCCAAGTTTCTAGCGGGAGTTATGAGCAGTACTTC. Amino acids: CASSQVSSGSYEQYF.

The chain is built from TRBV7-2 and TRBJ1-6, with no clear D. The CDR3 length is 15 residues. Germline assignment: CDR1 SGHTA and CDR2 FQGNSA. V gave up 5 bases and J gave up 0 bases, with 8 bases separating them. Here the CDR3 DNA reads TGTGCCAGCAGCCCCGGCCGCTCCTATAATTCACCCCTCCACTTT. It encodes CASSPGRSYNSPLHF.

The V call is TRBV27, the J call TRBJ1-5; TRBD1 aligns across 8 bases. The CDR3 has 15 residues. The J segment lost 6 bases and the V segment lost 3 bases, leaving 7 bases of the junction unmatched. In germline, CDR1 is MNHEY, CDR2 SMNVEV (reference sequence). The CDR3 region has the DNA TGTGCCAGCAGTTTCGAAGGTACAGGGGGTCAGCCCCAGCATTTT. Its protein is CASSFEGTGGQPQHF.

The genes are TRBV11-2 and TRBJ2-5; TRBD2 matches 10 bases. Germline trimming cut 2 bases from V and 1 base from J; bases unmatched to any gene: 7. Germline lookup yields CDR1 SGHAT and CDR2 FQNNGV. The CDR3 spans 17 residues. The CDR3 here is CASSLRTSGISQETQYF. For the CDR3, the DNA is TGTGCCAGCAGCTTACGGACTAGCGGAATATCCCAAGAGACCCAGTACTTC. The full variable domain, rest sourced from reference TRBV11-2 and TRBJ2-5, is EAGVAQSPRYKIIEKRQSVAFWCNPISGHATLYWYQQILGQGPKLLIQFQNNGVVDDSQLPKDRFSAERLKGVDSTLKIQPAKLEDSAVYLCASSLRTSGISQETQYFGPGTRLLVL.

There are a few counts of this clonotype. CDR3 DNA sequence: TGTGCCAGCAGCCTGCGGGGACAGGGTATCCCAGATACGCAGTATTTT. Its protein is CASSLRGQGIPDTQYF. The rearrangement joins TRBV7-3 to TRBJ2-3; 9 positions agree with TRBD1. The V gene end was trimmed by 5 bases and the J gene end by 4 bases; junction bases not matched to a gene: 10. The CDR3 totals 16 residues. Germline loops: CDR1 SGHTA, CDR2 FQGTGA. The variable domain in full, completed from reference TRBV7-3 and TRBJ2-3, reads GAGVSQTPSNKVTEKGKYVELRCDPISGHTALYWYRQSLGQGPEFLIYFQGTGAADDSGLPNDRFFAVRPEGSVSTLKIQRTERGDSAVYLCASSLRGQGIPDTQYFGPGTRLTVL.

This clonotype was counted a few times. A read error is possible here, since a much larger clone lies one base away. The chain combines TRBV6-1 with TRBJ1-1; D remains ambiguous. Germline V gene data show CDR1 as MNHNS and CDR2 as SASEGT. The CDR3 runs 17 residues. The CDR3 DNA is TGTGCCAACAGTGAAATCGTAAGAACAGCTTGGGACACTGAAGCTTTCTTT. It encodes CANSEIVRTAWDTEAFF.

This clonotype was detected ten times or more. The rearrangement links TRBV3-1 to TRBJ2-7; 7 nucleotides line up with TRBD2. CDR3 length equals 14 residues. Germline values: CDR1 LGHDT, CDR2 YNNKEL (reference sequence). Unmatched junction bases numbered 2, after V lost 2 bases and J lost 1 base. Written as DNA, the CDR3 is TGTGCCAGCAGCCAACCTAGCGGTTCCTACGAGCAGTACTTC. Protein sequence: CASSQPSGSYEQYF.

At least ten counts were recorded for this clonotype. The rearrangement uses TRBV18 and TRBJ1-1; D is perhaps TRBD1 (6 bases). Trimming took 2 bases from V and 3 from J, leaving 10 bases between them. CDR1 and CDR2 (germline): KGHSH, LQKENI. The CDR3 totals 14 residues. CDR3 bases: TGTGCCAGCTCACCAAAGGGGGGGCACACTGAAGCTTTCTTT. Its translation is CASSPKGGHTEAFF.

This clonotype was found a few times. The J gene is TRBJ2-6, the V gene TRBV3-1; no clear D gene. Germline CDR1 and CDR2: LGHDT and YNNKEL (reference sequence). The CDR3 covers 16 residues. With 0 bases removed from V and 3 bases from J, the gap between germline ends came to 9 bases. CDR3 nucleotides: TGTGCCAGCAGCCAAGATCAAGGGATTGGGGCCAACGTCCTGACTTTC. It is translated as CASSQDQGIGANVLTF.

This clonotype was detected many times. V is TRBV15 and J is TRBJ2-2; D could derive from TRBD1 or TRBD2 (5 bases each). V lost 4 bases, J lost 4 bases, and 16 bases lay in between. Per germline, CDR1 LNHNV and CDR2 YYDKDF (reference sequence). The CDR3 consists of 16 residues. The CDR3, as DNA: TGTGCCACCAGCAAACCCCTCGGGGCTTTCACCGGGGAGCTGTTTTTT. Amino acids: CATSKPLGAFTGELFF.

The genes are TRBV19 and TRBJ1-5; the D gene is possibly TRBD1 (5 bases). V lost 3 bases to trimming and J lost 5 bases, with 14 bases between them. This CDR3 has 15 amino acids. From germline, CDR1 is LNHDA and CDR2 SQIVND (reference sequence). The CDR3 loop is CASSIMEGTDQPQHF. The CDR3 bases are TGTGCCAGTAGTATTATGGAGGGGACGGATCAGCCCCAGCATTTT.

At least ten counts were recorded for this clonotype. The chain joins TRBV13 to TRBJ2-5; 7 nucleotides agree with TRBD2. Germline V gene sequence: CDR1 PRHDT, CDR2 FYEKMQ (reference sequence). The CDR3 runs 15 residues. V trimming: 1 base; J trimming: 5 bases; junction bases outside the gene matches: 7. The CDR3 nucleotides are TGTGCCAGCAGCTTAGAAGGGAGGGCCAGGGAGACCCAGTACTTC. Amino acid sequence: CASSLEGRARETQYF. The full variable domain, rest sourced from reference TRBV13 and TRBJ2-5, is AAGVIQSPRHLIKEKRETATLKCYPIPRHDTVYWYQQGPGQDPQFLISFYEKMQSDKGSIPDRFSAQQFSDYHSELNMSSLELGDSALYFCASSLEGRARETQYFGPGTRLLVL.

As concerns this clonotype: A much larger clone differs from this one at a single base, so this may be a read error. The chain recombines TRBV12-3 or TRBV12-4 with TRBJ2-3; TRBD2 agrees at 10 bases. V was clipped by 7 bases and J by 4 bases; unmatched bases: 5. The CDR3 has 14 residues. CDR3 amino acids: CASTRGLAADTQYF. The CDR3 nucleotides are TGTGCCAGCACCCGCGGACTAGCGGCAGATACGCAGTATTTT.

Comments on this clonotype: A read error likely explains this, since a far larger clone differs by one base. The chain recombines TRBV6-1 with TRBJ1-1, with D unclear. The CDR3 consists of 14 residues. Looked up from germline, CDR1 is MNHNS and CDR2 is SASEGT. Trimming shortened V by 3 bases and J by 0 bases, and 8 bases separated the two germline ends. In DNA, the CDR3 is TGTGCCAGCAGTGAGCTGGAGCTGAACACTGAAGCTTTCTTT. Residues: CASSELELNTEAFF.

At least ten counts were recorded for this clonotype. The J gene is TRBJ2-2, the V gene TRBV2; 9 nucleotides align to TRBD2. V lost 5 bases, J lost 5 bases, and 9 bases stayed unmatched. The CDR3 is 16 amino acids. Germline CDR1 and CDR2: SNHLY and FYNNEI. DNA of the CDR3: TGTGCCAGCAGTTTAGCGGGAGACGGGGAAACCGGGGAGCTGTTTTTT. It is translated as CASSLAGDGETGELFF. Looking up the rest from reference TRBV2 and TRBJ2-2 gives the full variable domain: EPEVTQTPSHQVTQMGQEVILRCVPISNHLYFYWYRQILGQKVEFLVSFYNNEISEKSEIFDDQFSVERPDGSNFTLKIRSTKLEDSAMYFCASSLAGDGETGELFFGEGSRLTVL.

This clonotype was seen a few times. The chain couples TRBV7-9 to TRBJ2-3, with D possibly TRBD2 on 5 matching bases. The CDR3 loop spans 17 amino acids. V dropped 3 bases and J dropped 0 bases, with 16 bases sitting between them. Germline CDR1 reads SEHNR; CDR2 reads FQNEAQ (reference sequence). This chain's CDR3 is CASSFYAAAASTDTQYF. CDR3 nucleotide sequence: TGTGCCAGCAGCTTCTATGCCGCAGCGGCTAGCACAGATACGCAGTATTTT. The whole variable domain, filled in from reference TRBV7-9 and TRBJ2-3, reads DTGVSQNPRHKITKRGQNVTFRCDPISEHNRLYWYRQTLGQGPEFLTYFQNEAQLEKSRLLSDRFSAERPKGSFSTLEIQRTEQGDSAMYLCASSFYAAAASTDTQYFGPGTRLTVL.

This clonotype was picked up many times. This chain joins TRBV7-8 and TRBJ2-5; 10 bases align to TRBD2. The CDR3 has 17 amino acids. Germline CDR1 and CDR2: SGHVS and FQNEAQ. V shed 3 bases and J 5 bases; nucleotides not matched to a gene: 12. The CDR3 DNA sequence: TGTGCCAGCAGCTTGTCAGCTAGCGGGAGTTGGCGGGAGACCCAGTACTTC. This gives the protein CASSLSASGSWRETQYF.

This clonotype has ten or more counts. The chain combines TRBV28 with TRBJ2-3, with D perhaps matching TRBD2 (7 bases). The germline V gene encodes CDR1 MDHEN and CDR2 SYDVKM. V was shortened by 5 bases and J by 3 bases, with 15 bases between the two germline ends. This CDR3 comprises 15 residues. This chain's CDR3 is CASSGGGLATDTQYF. The DNA for the CDR3 is TGTGCCAGCAGTGGGGGGGGGCTAGCGACAGATACGCAGTATTTT.